What follows describes a single T cell receptor beta chain. Its antigen is currently unknown. This entry belongs to a study of OX40 agonist ivuxolimab in advanced cancers. Study results and caveats: Blood T cells, both CD4+ and CD8+, expanded clonally by week 6 at 0.1 to 3.0 mg/kg.

CDR1 and CDR2 from the germline V gene are SGHRS and YFSETQ. This CDR3 spans 13 amino acids. Trimming left V 0 bases short and J 8 bases short, with 9 bases between. Profiling relied on immunoSEQ multiplex PCR, and the TCRdb table lists in-frame clones only, not all of them. The repertoire consists of about 94,000 clones, with around nine tenths occurring once and the leading ten covering approximately 0.26%. This sample comprised CD4+ or CD8+ T cells sorted from blood, obtained in a trial of the OX40 agonist ivuxolimab. The chain joins TRBV5-1 to TRBJ2-1; D gene ambiguous. This sequence originates from an adult with an advanced solid tumor such as melanoma, head and neck, liver or kidney cancer. CDR3: CASSLDGWDEQFF. The CDR3 bases are TGCGCCAGCAGCTTGGACGGGTGGGATGAGCAGTTCTTC.